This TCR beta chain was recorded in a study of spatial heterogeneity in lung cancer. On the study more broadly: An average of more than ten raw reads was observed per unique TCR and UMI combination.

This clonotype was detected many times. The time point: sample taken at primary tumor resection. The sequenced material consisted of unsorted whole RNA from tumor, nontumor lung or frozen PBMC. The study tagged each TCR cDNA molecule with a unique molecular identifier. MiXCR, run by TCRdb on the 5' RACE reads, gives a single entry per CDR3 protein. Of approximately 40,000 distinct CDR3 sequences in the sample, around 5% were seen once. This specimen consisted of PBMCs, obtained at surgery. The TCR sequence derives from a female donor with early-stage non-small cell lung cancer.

CDR3 coding DNA: TGTGCCAGCAGTGAATCCGTAGCGGGGGGGTCGGCAGATACGCAGTATTTT. Amino acid sequence: CASSESVAGGSADTQYF. The V gene is TRBV6-2 or TRBV6-3, the J gene TRBJ2-3, with 11 bases lining up with TRBD2. J lost 4 bases, V lost 5 bases, and 11 bases had no gene match. Germline CDR1 and CDR2: MNHEY and SVGEGT. This CDR3 spans 17 amino acids.